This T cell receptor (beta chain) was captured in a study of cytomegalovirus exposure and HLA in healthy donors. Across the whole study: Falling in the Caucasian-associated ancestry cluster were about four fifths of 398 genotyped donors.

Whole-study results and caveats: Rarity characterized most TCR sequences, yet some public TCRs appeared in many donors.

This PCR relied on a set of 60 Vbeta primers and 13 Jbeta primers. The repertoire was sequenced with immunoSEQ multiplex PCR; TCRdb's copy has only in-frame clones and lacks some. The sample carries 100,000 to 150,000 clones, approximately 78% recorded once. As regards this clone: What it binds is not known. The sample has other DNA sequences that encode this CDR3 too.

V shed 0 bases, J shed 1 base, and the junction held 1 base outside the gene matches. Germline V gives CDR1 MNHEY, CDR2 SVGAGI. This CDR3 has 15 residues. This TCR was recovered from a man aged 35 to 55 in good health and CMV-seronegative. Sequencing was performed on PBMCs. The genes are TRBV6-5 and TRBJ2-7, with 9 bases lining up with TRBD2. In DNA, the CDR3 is TGTGCCAGCAGTTACTCGCTAGCGGGATCCTACGAGCAGTACTTC. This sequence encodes CASSYSLAGSYEQYF.